This T cell receptor (beta chain) was captured by sequencing in a study of control samples from healthy donors and cancer patients. Using immunoSEQ multiplex PCR, the repertoire was profiled, and TCRdb retains in-frame clones only, with some absent. The sample has 95,000 to 100,000 clones, 85% to 90% seen once. V lost 4 bases, J lost 0 bases, and 14 bases lay in between. The germline gives CDR1 SGDLS, CDR2 YYNGEE. The CDR3 totals 16 residues. The receptor's source is a man younger than 40 in good health. Sequencing was performed on blood. The chain employs TRBV9 and TRBJ1-3, with D perhaps TRBD1 (5 bases). The CDR3 sequence is CASSYNRDPSGNTIYF. DNA for the CDR3: TGTGCCAGCAGCTATAACCGGGACCCCTCTGGAAACACCATATATTTT.